This T cell receptor (beta chain) was profiled in a study of blood T cell repertoires in COVID-19. For the study at large: Sources were T cells, B-cell-depleted T cells, or PBMCs; the material itself was cDNA or gDNA.

Generated by immunoSEQ multiplex PCR, the TCRdb table keeps only in-frame clones and is missing some. The table records some 70,000 clones, more than 60% of them present only once. V lost 6 bases, J lost 7 bases, and 8 bases stayed unmatched. The length of the CDR3 is 13 residues. The V gene's germline CDR1 is ENHRY and CDR2 SYGVKD. The receptor was isolated from a woman aged 45-65 years with acute or convalescent COVID-19. The V and J genes are TRBV10-3 and TRBJ1-2; 7 bases map to TRBD1. The specimen sequenced was peripheral blood. The CDR3 spells CAISGQVGVGYTF. CDR3 bases: TGTGCCATCAGCGGACAGGTGGGCGTTGGCTACACCTTC.